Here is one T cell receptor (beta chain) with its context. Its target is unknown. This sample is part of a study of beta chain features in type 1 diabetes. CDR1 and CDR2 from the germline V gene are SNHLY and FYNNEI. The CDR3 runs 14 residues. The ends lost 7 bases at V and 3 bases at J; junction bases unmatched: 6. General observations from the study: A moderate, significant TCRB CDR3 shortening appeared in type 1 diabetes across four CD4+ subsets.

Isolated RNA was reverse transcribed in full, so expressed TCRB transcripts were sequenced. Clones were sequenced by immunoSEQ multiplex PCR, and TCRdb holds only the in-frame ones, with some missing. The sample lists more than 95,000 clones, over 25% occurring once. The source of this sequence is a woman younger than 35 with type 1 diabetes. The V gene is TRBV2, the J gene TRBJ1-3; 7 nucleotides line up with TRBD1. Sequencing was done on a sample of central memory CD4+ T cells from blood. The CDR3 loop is CASTPGGNGNTIYF. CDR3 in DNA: TGTGCCAGCACACCAGGGGGAAATGGAAACACCATATATTTT.